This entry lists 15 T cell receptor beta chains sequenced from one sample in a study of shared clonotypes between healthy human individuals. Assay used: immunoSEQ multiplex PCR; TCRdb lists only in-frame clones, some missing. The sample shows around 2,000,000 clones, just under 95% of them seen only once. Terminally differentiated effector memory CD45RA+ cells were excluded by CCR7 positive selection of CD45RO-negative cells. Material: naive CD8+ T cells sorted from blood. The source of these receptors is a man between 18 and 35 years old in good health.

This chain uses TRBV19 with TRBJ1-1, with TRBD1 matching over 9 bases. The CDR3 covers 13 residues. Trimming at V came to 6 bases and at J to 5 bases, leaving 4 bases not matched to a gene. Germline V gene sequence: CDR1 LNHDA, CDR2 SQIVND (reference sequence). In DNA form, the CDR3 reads TGTGCCAGTAGCTGGACAGGGGAAACTGAAGCTTTCTTT. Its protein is CASSWTGETEAFF.

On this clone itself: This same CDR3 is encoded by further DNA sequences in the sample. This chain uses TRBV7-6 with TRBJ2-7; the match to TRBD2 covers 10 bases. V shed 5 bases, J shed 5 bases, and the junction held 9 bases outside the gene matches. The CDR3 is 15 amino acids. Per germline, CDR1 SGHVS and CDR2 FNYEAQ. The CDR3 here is CASSLEASGSHEQYF. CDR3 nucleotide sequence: TGTGCCAGCAGCCTAGAGGCTAGCGGGAGCCACGAGCAGTACTTC.

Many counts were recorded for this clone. DNA of the CDR3: TGCAGCGTTCCAAAGTCGGGTCTATCCTACAATGAGCAGTTCTTC. Translated: CSVPKSGLSYNEQFF. The chain recombines TRBV29-1 with TRBJ2-1, with D hard to call. The length of the CDR3 is 15 residues. CDR1 and CDR2 from the germline V gene are SQVTM and ANQGSEA. V was pared by 5 bases and J by 1 base, with 15 bases between.

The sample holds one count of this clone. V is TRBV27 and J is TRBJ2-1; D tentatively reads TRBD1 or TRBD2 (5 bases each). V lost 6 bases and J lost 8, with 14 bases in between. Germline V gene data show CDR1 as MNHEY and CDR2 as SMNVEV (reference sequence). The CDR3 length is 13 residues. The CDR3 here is CASRGTQPDEQFF. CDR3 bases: TGTGCCAGCAGAGGGACCCAGCCGGATGAGCAGTTCTTC.

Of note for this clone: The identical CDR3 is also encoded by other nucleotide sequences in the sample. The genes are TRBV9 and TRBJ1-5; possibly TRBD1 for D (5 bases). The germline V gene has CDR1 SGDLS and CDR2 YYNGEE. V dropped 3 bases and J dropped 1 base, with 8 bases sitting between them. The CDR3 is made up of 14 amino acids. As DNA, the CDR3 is TGTGCCAGCAGCGCGGGGGGGAGCAATCAGCCCCAGCATTTT. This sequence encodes CASSAGGSNQPQHF.

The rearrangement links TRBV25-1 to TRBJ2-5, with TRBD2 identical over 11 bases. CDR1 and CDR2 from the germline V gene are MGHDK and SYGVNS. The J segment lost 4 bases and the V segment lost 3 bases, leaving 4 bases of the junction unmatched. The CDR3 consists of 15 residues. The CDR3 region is CASSDPGLAGETQYF. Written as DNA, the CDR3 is TGTGCCAGCAGTGACCCCGGACTAGCGGGAGAGACCCAGTACTTC.

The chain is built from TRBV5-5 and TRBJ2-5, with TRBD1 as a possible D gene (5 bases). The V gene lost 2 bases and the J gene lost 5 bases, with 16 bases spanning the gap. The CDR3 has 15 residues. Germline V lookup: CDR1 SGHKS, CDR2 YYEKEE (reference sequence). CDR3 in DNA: TGTGCCAGCAGCTTTGGTTGGGGCGCAGGGGAGACCCAGTACTTC. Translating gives CASSFGWGAGETQYF.

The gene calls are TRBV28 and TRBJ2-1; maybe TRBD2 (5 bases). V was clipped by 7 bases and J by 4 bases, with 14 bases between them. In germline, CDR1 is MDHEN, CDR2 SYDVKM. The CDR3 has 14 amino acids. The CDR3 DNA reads TGTGCCAGCACACGGACTCCTTTTTACAATGAGCAGTTCTTC. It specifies CASTRTPFYNEQFF.

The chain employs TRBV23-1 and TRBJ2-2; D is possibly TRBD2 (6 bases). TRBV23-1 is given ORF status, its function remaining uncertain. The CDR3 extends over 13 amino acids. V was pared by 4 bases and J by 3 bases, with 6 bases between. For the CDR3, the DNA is TGCGCCAGCAGTCGGGGGGACACCGGGGAGCTGTTTTTT. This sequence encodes CASSRGDTGELFF.

CDR3 loop: CAISEPILGTSGRGPLPYEQYF. The CDR3 region has the DNA TGTGCCATCAGTGAGCCGATACTGGGGACTAGCGGGAGGGGGCCTCTTCCCTACGAGCAGTACTTC. The chain carries TRBV10-3 and TRBJ2-7; TRBD2 matches at 16 bases. The germline V gene encodes CDR1 ENHRY and CDR2 SYGVKD. V shed 2 bases, J shed 2 bases, and the junction held 18 bases outside the gene matches. The CDR3 sequence is 22 residues long.

The CDR3 DNA is TGTGCCAGCAGCGCCCGACAGGGAGGCGATACGCAGTATTTT. It encodes CASSARQGGDTQYF. This rearrangement joins TRBV7-9 to TRBJ2-3, with D possibly being TRBD1 (7 bases). Germline assignment: CDR1 SEHNR and CDR2 FQNEAQ (reference sequence). The V and J ends lost 5 bases and 6 bases respectively, with 15 bases between them. The CDR3 contains 14 residues.

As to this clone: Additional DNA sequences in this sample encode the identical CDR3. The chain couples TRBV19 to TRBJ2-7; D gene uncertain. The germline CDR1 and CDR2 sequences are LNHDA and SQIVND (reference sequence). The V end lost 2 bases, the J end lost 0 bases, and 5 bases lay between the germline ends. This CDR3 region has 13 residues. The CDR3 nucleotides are TGTGCCAGTAGTATATCAGACTCCTACGAGCAGTACTTC. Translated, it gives CASSISDSYEQYF.

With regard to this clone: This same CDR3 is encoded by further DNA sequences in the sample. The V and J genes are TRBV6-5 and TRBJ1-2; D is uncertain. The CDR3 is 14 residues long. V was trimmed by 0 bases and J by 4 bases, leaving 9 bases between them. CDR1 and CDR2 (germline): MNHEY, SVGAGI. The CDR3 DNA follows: TGTGCCAGCAGTTACTCCGACGGGAGCTATGGCTACACCTTC. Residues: CASSYSDGSYGYTF.

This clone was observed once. DNA of the CDR3: TGTGCCAGCAGCCAACGGGAGGGACTCGTCACAGATACGCAGTATTTT. It translates to CASSQREGLVTDTQYF. The chain couples TRBV14 to TRBJ2-3, with 8 bases aligning to TRBD2. This CDR3 comprises 16 residues. The J segment lost 2 bases and the V segment lost 2 bases, leaving 6 bases of the junction unmatched. The germline V gene encodes CDR1 SGHDN and CDR2 FVKESK.

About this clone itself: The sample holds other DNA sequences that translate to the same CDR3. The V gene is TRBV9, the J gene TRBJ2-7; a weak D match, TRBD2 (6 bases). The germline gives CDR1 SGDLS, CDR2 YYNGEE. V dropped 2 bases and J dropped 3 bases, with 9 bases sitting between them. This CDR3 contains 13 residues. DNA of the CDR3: TGTGCCAGCAGCGTCTCGGGAGACTACGAGCAGTACTTC. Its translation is CASSVSGDYEQYF. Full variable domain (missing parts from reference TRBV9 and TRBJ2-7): DSGVTQTPKHLITATGQRVTLRCSPRSGDLSVYWYQQSLDQGLQFLIQYYNGEERAKGNILERFSAQQFPDLHSELNLSSLELGDSALYFCASSVSGDYEQYFGPGTRLTVT.